This TCR beta chain emerged from a study of sequential checkpoint blockade in melanoma. Study information: Arm A got nivolumab then ipilimumab; arm B the reverse, 1:1. After both sequences, patients received maintenance nivolumab.

This table comes from immunoSEQ multiplex PCR, and its TCRdb copy is limited to in-frame clones, with some not included. The sample contains some 22,000 clones, 80% to 90% of which appear only once. This CDR3 region has 12 residues. The V gene lost 2 bases and the J gene lost 5 bases, with 5 bases spanning the gap. Germline values: CDR1 SGHRS, CDR2 YFSETQ. The treatment: randomized to nivolumab then ipilimumab (arm A) or the reverse (arm B). Patients had received no earlier DNA-damaging chemotherapy. From thawed PBMCs, live CD3+CD8+ cells negative for CD19 and CD56 were sorted. The input for sequencing was CD8+ T cells sorted from blood (inferred from file names), taken from a patient given nivolumab and ipilimumab in sequence. The sequence derives from a human donor with melanoma. The V call is TRBV5-1, the J call TRBJ2-1; no clear D. CDR3 DNA sequence: TGCGCCAGCAGCTTTGCAGACAATGAGCAGTTCTTC. This encodes CASSFADNEQFF.